The 6 T cell receptor beta chains below come from one sample, sequenced in a study of long-term antiretroviral therapy in people with HIV. The libraries were made with immunoSEQ v3.0 at survey level. TCRdb keeps only in-frame clones here, not all; method: immunoSEQ multiplex PCR. The sample has fewer than 35,000 clones, roughly 85% seen once; the top ten hold approximately 8%. This specimen was unsorted PBMCs, taken 0.4 years before starting antiretroviral therapy. The receptors come from a young man with HIV.

The rearrangement joins TRBV12-5 to TRBJ1-1; no clear D gene. Germline CDR1 LGHNT, CDR2 FRNRAP. Trimming removed 5 bases from V and 5 bases from J, with 12 bases in between. CDR3 length: 13 residues. As DNA, the CDR3 is TGTGCTAGTGGTCTCGGGCCTGGGACTGAAGCTTTCTTT. Encoded protein: CASGLGPGTEAFF.

This rearrangement joins TRBV10-2 to TRBJ2-7, with D possibly matching TRBD2 (5 bases). The CDR3 has 14 amino acids. V lost 5 bases to trimming and J lost 3 bases, with 14 bases between them. The germline gives CDR1 WSHSY, CDR2 SAAADI. The CDR3 loop reads CASSSERELYEQYF. For the CDR3, the DNA is TGCGCCAGCAGTTCGGAACGGGAACTCTACGAGCAGTACTTC.

The chain carries TRBV28 and TRBJ1-4; the D is unclear. Germline V gene sequence: CDR1 MDHEN, CDR2 SYDVKM. Trimming took off 3 bases at V and 3 bases at J, with 8 bases between the two ends. The CDR3 is 14 amino acids. CDR3 sequence reads: CASSLASSNEKLFF. The CDR3 DNA follows: TGTGCCAGCAGTTTGGCCAGTTCTAATGAAAAACTGTTTTTT.

The chain has TRBV5-4 and TRBJ1-2, with D hard to call. CDR1 and CDR2 from the germline V gene are SGHNT and YYREEE (reference sequence). The CDR3 covers 15 residues. The V gene lost 0 bases and the J gene lost 2 bases, with 11 bases spanning the gap. In DNA form, the CDR3 reads TGTGCCAGCAGCTTGGTATCGCCGCAAAACTATGGCTACACCTTC. Amino acid sequence: CASSLVSPQNYGYTF. The whole variable domain, remainder taken from reference TRBV5-4 and TRBJ1-2, is ETGVTQSPTHLIKTRGQQVTLRCSSQSGHNTVSWYQQALGQGPQFIFQYYREEENGRGNFPPRFSGLQFPNYSSELNVNALELDDSALYLCASSLVSPQNYGYTFGSGTRLTVV.

This chain links TRBV5-8 with TRBJ2-7, with 10 nucleotides matching TRBD1. Unmatched junction bases numbered 9, after V lost 2 bases and J lost 10 bases. CDR1 and CDR2 (germline): SGHTS, YDEGEE. This CDR3 is built from 14 residues. This CDR3 is CASSLLPTGGGQYF. CDR3 sequence (DNA): TGTGCCAGCAGCTTACTACCGACAGGGGGCGGCCAGTACTTC.

The genes are TRBV6-4 and TRBJ1-2; a possible D gene is TRBD1 (5 bases). V lost 3 bases, J lost 4 bases, and 15 bases lay in between. Per germline, CDR1 MRHNA and CDR2 SNTAGT. The CDR3 consists of 15 residues. CDR3 bases: TGTGCCAGCAGTGAATTCGAGGGGACGGTCTATGGCTACACCTTC. Translation gives CASSEFEGTVYGYTF.